Listed here are 10 T cell receptor beta chains from one sample, sequenced in a study of cytomegalovirus exposure and HLA in healthy donors. Researchers ran the PCR with 60 Vbeta and 13 Jbeta primers. Produced via immunoSEQ multiplex PCR; TCRdb's table is partial and in-frame only. The data contain over 150,000 clones, 79% of them singletons. The sample consisted of PBMCs. The source of these receptors is a man aged 35 to 55 in good health and CMV-seronegative.

V is TRBV29-1 and J is TRBJ2-1, with 9 bases identical to TRBD1. The ends lost 3 bases at V and 3 bases at J; junction bases unmatched: 12. The CDR3 extends over 17 amino acids. Germline assignment: CDR1 SQVTM and CDR2 ANQGSEA. The chain's CDR3 is CSVDLDGWGQGYNEQFF. DNA for the CDR3: TGCAGCGTTGACTTGGATGGGTGGGGACAGGGCTACAATGAGCAGTTCTTC.

The chain carries TRBV6-6 and TRBJ1-2; no clear D gene. Trimming cost V 5 bases and J 6 bases, with 13 bases left between them. This CDR3 is 13 amino acids long. The germline CDR1 and CDR2 sequences are MNHNY and SVGAGI (reference sequence). The CDR3 nucleotides read TGTGCCAGCAGTCGCCAAGAGTTCGATGGCTACACCTTC. Translation gives CASSRQEFDGYTF.

The chain employs TRBV27 and TRBJ2-3; 9 nucleotides line up with TRBD2. The germline V gene encodes CDR1 MNHEY and CDR2 SMNVEV (reference sequence). CDR3 length: 15 residues. The V and J ends lost 4 bases and 1 base, in that order; junction bases with no gene match: 3. The CDR3 loop reads CASSSGGRGTDTQYF. The DNA of the CDR3 is TGTGCCAGCAGTTCTGGCGGGAGGGGCACAGATACGCAGTATTTT.

V is TRBV19 and J is TRBJ1-1; a possible D gene is TRBD1 (5 bases). The CDR3 has 11 amino acids. The V end lost 5 bases, the J end lost 10 bases, and 11 bases lay between the germline ends. Germline CDR1 LNHDA, CDR2 SQIVND (reference sequence). The CDR3 DNA sequence: TGTGCCAGTAGTCTCGGCGGGGGAGCTTTCTTT. Amino acid sequence: CASSLGGGAFF.

This clone was counted once. The rearrangement uses TRBV18 and TRBJ2-5; weak D call: TRBD1 (7 bases). The tail of the sequence fits TRBJ2-7 better, so the J call may be wrong. The germline gives CDR1 KGHSH, CDR2 LQKENI. The CDR3 sequence is 13 residues long. CDR3 residues: CASSWQGGYEQYF. CDR3 bases: TGTGCCAGCTCTTGGCAGGGGGGCTACGAGCAGTACTTC.

This sequence joins TRBV4-1 and TRBJ2-6, with a possible D match to TRBD1 (6 bases). Trimming pared 0 bases from V and 0 bases from J, leaving 12 bases between. Germline CDR1 reads MGHRA; CDR2 reads YSYEKL. This CDR3 comprises 18 residues. Written as DNA, the CDR3 is TGCGCCAGCAGCCAAGATAGTCTCAGGGGCTCTGGGGCCAACGTCCTGACTTTC. Translating it yields CASSQDSLRGSGANVLTF.

The chain joins TRBV29-1 to TRBJ2-7; D is undetermined. The CDR3 extends over 12 amino acids. The germline V gene has CDR1 SQVTM and CDR2 ANQGSEA. Trimming pared 4 bases from V and 1 base from J, leaving 8 bases between. The CDR3 region has the DNA TGCAGCGTTGTGGGCACGTCCTACGAGCAGTACTTC. This codes for CSVVGTSYEQYF.

The chain joins TRBV28 to TRBJ1-5; no definite D call. CDR1 is MDHEN, CDR2 SYDVKM, per germline. This CDR3 comprises 15 residues. V lost 7 bases to trimming and J lost 4 bases, with 17 bases between them. The CDR3 here is CASIPESRRNQPQHF. The CDR3 coding sequence is TGTGCCAGCATCCCGGAGAGCAGGAGGAATCAGCCCCAGCATTTT.

The rearrangement uses TRBV19 and TRBJ1-5; D call uncertain. The V end was cut by 5 bases, the J end by 4 bases, with 12 bases between. The germline gives CDR1 LNHDA, CDR2 SQIVND (reference sequence). This CDR3 contains 14 residues. The CDR3 sequence is CASSSSLENQPQHF. The CDR3 nucleotides read TGTGCCAGTAGTTCTTCCCTAGAGAATCAGCCCCAGCATTTT.

This chain joins TRBV7-2 and TRBJ2-6; no clear D. Germline V lookup: CDR1 SGHTA, CDR2 FQGNSA. V lost 5 bases and J 2 bases, leaving 10 bases between the germline ends. The CDR3 is 15 residues long. The CDR3 DNA reads TGTGCCAGCAGCGTCGGAGCGACTGGGGCCAACGTCCTGACTTTC. As protein: CASSVGATGANVLTF.